These 18 T cell receptor beta chains were all obtained from the same sample, sequenced in a study of ipilimumab plus nivolumab after autologous stem cell transplantation. Only in-frame clones appear in the TCRdb table, and some are missing; sequencing was by immunoSEQ multiplex PCR. The repertoire holds fewer than 20,000 clones, with about 72% as singletons. The specimen comprised PBMCs, sampled in a trial of ipilimumab plus nivolumab as post-transplant consolidation. The receptors shown here come from a male donor with diffuse large B-cell lymphoma.

This chain connects TRBV5-1 to TRBJ2-1; 11 positions match TRBD2. This CDR3 is built from 18 residues. J was trimmed by 8 bases and V by 4 bases; bases with no gene match: 17. The V gene's germline CDR1 is SGHRS and CDR2 YFSETQ. The CDR3: CASSLPGLADPVIDEQFF. As DNA, the CDR3 is TGCGCCAGCAGCCTACCGGGACTAGCGGACCCCGTAATAGATGAGCAGTTCTTC.

This sequence joins TRBV13 and TRBJ1-2, with TRBD1 as a possible D gene (6 bases). The V end lost 0 bases, the J end lost 2 bases, and 13 bases lay between the germline ends. Germline V gene sequence: CDR1 PRHDT, CDR2 FYEKMQ (reference sequence). The CDR3 loop spans 16 amino acids. The CDR3 sequence: CASSLGLGRGNYGYTF. The CDR3 nucleotides read TGTGCCAGCAGCTTAGGACTCGGCAGGGGAAACTATGGCTACACCTTC.

The sample holds a few counts of this clone. The CDR3 is CASWDRVNTEAFF. The CDR3 DNA sequence: TGTGCCAGCTGGGACAGGGTGAACACTGAAGCTTTCTTT. The V call is TRBV6-1, the J call TRBJ1-1, with 9 bases that match TRBD1. The germline V gene encodes CDR1 MNHNS and CDR2 SASEGT. The V and J ends lost 8 bases and 0 bases, in that order; junction bases with no gene match: 1. This CDR3 has 13 amino acids.

The sample holds one count of this clone. In nucleotides, the CDR3 is TGTGCCAGCAAGGTTCAGTTGAGCTCCTACAATGAGCAGTTCTTC. Protein sequence: CASKVQLSSYNEQFF. The chain carries TRBV21-1 and TRBJ2-1. TRBV21-1 is labeled a pseudogene. CDR3 length: 15 amino acids.

The genes are TRBV5-3 and TRBJ1-3; D remains unclear. TRBV5-3 is known as an ORF, though its function is uncertain. The CDR3 spans 15 residues. The V end lost 5 bases, the J end lost 0 bases, and 12 bases lay between the germline ends. CDR3 bases: TGTGCCAGAAGTTCAGACGGGGACTCTGGAAACACCATATATTTT. It codes for CARSSDGDSGNTIYF.

This clone was found once. The chain employs TRBV7-6 and TRBJ2-1, with TRBD2 identical over 8 bases. The V segment lost 5 bases and the J segment 3 bases; nucleotides outside the gene matches: 9. This CDR3 has 16 residues. Germline CDR1 is SGHVS and CDR2 is FNYEAQ. The CDR3 spells CASSPRAGGGYNEQFF. CDR3 sequence (DNA): TGTGCCAGCAGCCCCAGGGCCGGGGGGGGCTACAATGAGCAGTTCTTC. The full variable domain, with the rest looked up from reference TRBV7-6 and TRBJ2-1, is GAGVSQSPRYKVTKRGQDVALRCDPISGHVSLYWYRQALGQGPEFLTYFNYEAQQDKSGLPNDRFSAERPEGSISTLTIQRTEQRDSAMYRCASSPRAGGGYNEQFFGPGTRLTVL.

The V and J genes are TRBV30 and TRBJ2-7; perhaps TRBD2 as D (6 bases). The germline CDR1 and CDR2 sequences are GTSNPN and SVGIG (reference sequence). The V end was cut by 0 bases, the J end by 4 bases, with 10 bases between. There are 13 residues in the CDR3. CDR3 bases: TGTGCCTGGAGTGTCAGGAGGGGTTACGAGCAGTACTTC. It is translated as CAWSVRRGYEQYF.

Written as DNA, the CDR3 is TGTGCCAGCAGCTTAGGGGTCGAGCAGTACTTC. Amino acids: CASSLGVEQYF. This rearrangement joins TRBV11-3 to TRBJ2-7; unclear D gene. Germline V gene data show CDR1 as SGHNT and CDR2 as YENEEA. The CDR3 spans 11 residues. Trimming stripped 1 base from V and 6 bases from J, with 4 bases between.

The rearrangement links TRBV12-5 to TRBJ2-1, with D possibly being TRBD2 (6 bases). Germline values: CDR1 LGHNT, CDR2 FRNRAP. The CDR3 length is 14 residues. V lost 7 bases, J lost 3 bases, and 13 bases lay in between. The CDR3 sequence is CASAPTRFYNEQFF. In DNA, the CDR3 is TGTGCTAGTGCCCCGACTAGGTTCTACAATGAGCAGTTCTTC.

V and J are TRBV29-1 and TRBJ2-3, with D perhaps matching TRBD1 (6 bases). The CDR3 extends over 14 amino acids. V lost 5 bases and J 1 base, leaving 13 bases between the germline ends. CDR1 is SQVTM and CDR2 is ANQGSEA in the germline V gene. CDR3 coding DNA: TGCAGCGTTTCTACAGGGTTTGGCACAGATACGCAGTATTTT. It is translated as CSVSTGFGTDTQYF.

This chain joins TRBV29-1 and TRBJ2-7, with 9 bases lining up with TRBD1. The length of the CDR3 is 14 residues. The V gene's germline CDR1 is SQVTM and CDR2 ANQGSEA. V dropped 3 bases and J dropped 5; count of bases not matched to a gene: 8. The CDR3 DNA sequence: TGCAGCGTTGACGCCACAGGGGGCACGAACGAGCAGTACTTC. Translated, it gives CSVDATGGTNEQYF.

This clone was observed many times. The J gene is TRBJ2-1, the V gene TRBV11-3; 7 bases agree with TRBD2. J gave up 0 bases and V 0 bases, and 5 bases lay outside the gene matches. The CDR3 is made up of 17 amino acids. CDR1 is SGHNT, CDR2 YENEEA, per germline. CDR3 sequence reads: CASSLDPAGSSYNEQFF. DNA for the CDR3: TGTGCCAGCAGCTTAGATCCAGCGGGGAGCTCCTACAATGAGCAGTTCTTC. Full variable domain (remainder filled in from reference TRBV11-3 and TRBJ2-1): EAGVVQSPRYKIIEKKQPVAFWCNPISGHNTLYWYLQNLGQGPELLIRYENEEAVDDSQLPKDRFSAERLKGVDSTLKIQPAELGDSAVYLCASSLDPAGSSYNEQFFGPGTRLTVL.

The J gene is TRBJ1-5, the V gene TRBV6-1; D is uncertain. The CDR3 runs 14 residues. The ends were cut back, 0 bases at V and 4 bases at J, with 7 bases in the middle. CDR1 is MNHNS, CDR2 SASEGT, per germline. In DNA form, the CDR3 reads TGTGCCAGCAGTGAAGCCGGAGGGAATCAGCCCCAGCATTTT. Its translation: CASSEAGGNQPQHF.

The rearrangement joins TRBV7-2 to TRBJ2-7; no firm D call. V was shortened by 4 bases and J by 6 bases, with 7 bases between the two germline ends. The CDR3 runs 11 residues. Germline CDR1 and CDR2: SGHTA and FQGNSA. The CDR3 bases are TGTGCCAGCAGCTCCTATGGCGAGCAGTACTTC. This encodes CASSSYGEQYF.

The chain links TRBV28 to TRBJ2-7, with a weak D call TRBD1 (5 bases). Trimming took 3 bases from V and 1 from J, leaving 7 bases between them. CDR1 and CDR2 from the germline V gene are MDHEN and SYDVKM. This CDR3 is built from 13 residues. As DNA, the CDR3 is TGTGCCAGCAGTTTTGACAGTTCCTACGAGCAGTACTTC. It codes for CASSFDSSYEQYF. The entire variable domain, with the rest obtained from reference TRBV28 and TRBJ2-7, is as follows: DVKVTQSSRYLVKRTGEKVFLECVQDMDHENMFWYRQDPGLGLRLIYFSYDVKMKEKGDIPEGYSVSREKKERFSLILESASTNQTSMYLCASSFDSSYEQYFGPGTRLTVT.

Regarding this clone: A far larger clone is one base from this, pointing to a likely read error. Different DNA sequences within this sample yield the same CDR3. The rearrangement links TRBV4-1 to TRBJ1-2; D is undetermined. Germline assignment: CDR1 MGHRA and CDR2 YSYEKL. V dropped 0 bases and J dropped 11 bases, with 7 bases sitting between them. This CDR3 comprises 11 residues. The CDR3 region is CASSQELGYTF. The CDR3 bases are TGCGCCAGCAGCCAAGAATTGGGGTACACCTTC.

V and J are TRBV7-3 and TRBJ2-1; D is perhaps TRBD1 or TRBD2 (5 bases each). V was trimmed by 5 bases and J by 3 bases, leaving 17 bases between them. Germline CDR1 and CDR2: SGHTA and FQGTGA. The CDR3 totals 16 residues. This chain's CDR3 is CASSPNPGRHYNEQFF. DNA for the CDR3: TGTGCCAGCAGCCCGAATCCGGGACGACACTACAATGAGCAGTTCTTC.

This clone came up a few times. The V gene is TRBV6-1, the J gene TRBJ2-1; D remains ambiguous. In germline, CDR1 is MNHNS, CDR2 SASEGT. Deletions cut 6 bases from V and 0 bases from J, with 12 bases between. The CDR3 spans 15 residues. CDR3 region: CASRDDFFSYNEQFF. CDR3 nucleotide sequence: TGTGCCAGCAGGGATGACTTCTTCTCCTACAATGAGCAGTTCTTC.